The rows below give T cell receptor beta chains drawn from one sample of a study of early T cells in non-severe SARS-CoV-2 infection. Each CDR3 protein gets one entry after TCRdb re-called the 5' RACE reads with MiXCR. The sample shows 70,000 or so distinct CDR3 sequences, less than 15% of them seen only once. The specimen was whole blood. The receptor set was obtained from an adult who was a healthcare worker with PCR-confirmed SARS-CoV-2 infection or an uninfected control (not recorded which). CDR3s include the opening cysteine and the closing phenylalanine or tryptophan. Fields, in order: D gene, CDR3 length, J gene, V gene, clone size, CDR3 DNA, CDR3 protein. The D gene is left open where the match is weak. Clone size is not always given. Where it is, it says once, few, many or a class for expanded clones.

D gene: .; CDR3 length: 10; J gene: TRBJ1-1; V gene: TRBV12-3/TRBV12-4; clone size: .; CDR3 DNA: TGTGCCAGCCATGAGGCTGAAGCTTTCTTT; CDR3 protein: CASHEAEAFF
D gene: .; CDR3 length: 12; J gene: TRBJ2-2; V gene: TRBV19; clone size: many; CDR3 DNA: TGTGCCAGTAGTCAGGGGACCGGGGAGCTGTTTTTT; CDR3 protein: CASSQGTGELFF
D gene: TRBD1; CDR3 length: 15; J gene: TRBJ2-1; V gene: TRBV12-3/TRBV12-4; clone size: .; CDR3 DNA: TGTGCCAGCAGTTGGGACAGACCCTTCTACAATGAGCAGTTCTTC; CDR3 protein: CASSWDRPFYNEQFF
D gene: .; CDR3 length: 17; J gene: TRBJ2-6; V gene: TRBV20-1; clone size: many; CDR3 DNA: TGCAGTGCCGGGATCCCTCTTCGGGGGTCTGGGGCCAACGTCCTGACTTTC; CDR3 protein: CSAGIPLRGSGANVLTF
D gene: .; CDR3 length: 14; J gene: TRBJ2-5; V gene: TRBV3-1; clone size: few; CDR3 DNA: TGTGCCAGCAGCCGGGGCAGCTACCAAGAGACCCAGTACTTC; CDR3 protein: CASSRGSYQETQYF
D gene: .; CDR3 length: 12; J gene: TRBJ1-2; V gene: TRBV30; clone size: few; CDR3 DNA: TGTGCCTGGATAGAGGCCAACTATGGCTACACCTTC; CDR3 protein: CAWIEANYGYTF
D gene: .; CDR3 length: 15; J gene: TRBJ2-7; V gene: TRBV4-3; clone size: few; CDR3 DNA: TGCGCCAGCAGCCAAGATTGGGTAGGGAGCTACGAGCAGTACTTC; CDR3 protein: CASSQDWVGSYEQYF
D gene: .; CDR3 length: 13; J gene: TRBJ1-6; V gene: TRBV20-1; clone size: few; CDR3 DNA: TGCAGTGCTGCAGACAGCTATAATTCACCCCTCCACTTT; CDR3 protein: CSAADSYNSPLHF
D gene: .; CDR3 length: 14; J gene: TRBJ1-5; V gene: TRBV7-2; clone size: few; CDR3 DNA: TGTGCCAGCAGCTTAGAACGGCGGAATCAGCCCCAGCATTTT; CDR3 protein: CASSLERRNQPQHF
D gene: .; CDR3 length: 13; J gene: TRBJ2-5; V gene: TRBV6-1; clone size: .; CDR3 DNA: TGTGCCAGCAGTGGGACCGACCAAGAGACCCAGTACTTC; CDR3 protein: CASSGTDQETQYF
D gene: TRBD2; CDR3 length: 15; J gene: TRBJ2-7; V gene: TRBV7-2; clone size: many; CDR3 DNA: TGTGCCAGCAGCTTAGGGTCAGCGGGGGGCAGCGAGCAGTACTTC; CDR3 protein: CASSLGSAGGSEQYF
D gene: .; CDR3 length: 12; J gene: TRBJ1-1; V gene: TRBV20-1; clone size: few; CDR3 DNA: TGCAGTGCTGAAAGGGAACAGACTGAAGCTTTCTTT; CDR3 protein: CSAEREQTEAFF
D gene: TRBD1; CDR3 length: 16; J gene: TRBJ2-1; V gene: TRBV13; clone size: few; CDR3 DNA: TGTGCCAGCAGCACGTGGGACAGGGGGACCTACAATGAGCAGTTCTTC; CDR3 protein: CASSTWDRGTYNEQFF
D gene: TRBD1; CDR3 length: 16; J gene: TRBJ1-1; V gene: TRBV9; clone size: many; CDR3 DNA: TGTGCCAGCAGCGCTGGACAGGGCGATGGTAGGGTTGAAGCTTTCTTT; CDR3 protein: CASSAGQGDGRVEAFF
D gene: .; CDR3 length: 17; J gene: TRBJ2-7; V gene: TRBV7-2; clone size: .; CDR3 DNA: TGTGCCAGCAGCTTAGGCGGTTGGGGGACGGCGCTTGTCGAGCAGTACTTC; CDR3 protein: CASSLGGWGTALVEQYF
D gene: .; CDR3 length: 14; J gene: TRBJ1-2; V gene: TRBV29-1; clone size: .; CDR3 DNA: TGCAGCGTTGTGGACAGCGTCCCCCGATATGGCTACACCTTC; CDR3 protein: CSVVDSVPRYGYTF
D gene: TRBD1; CDR3 length: 14; J gene: TRBJ2-3; V gene: TRBV11-2; clone size: .; CDR3 DNA: TGTGCCAGCAGCTTCGGGACAGCCACAGATACGCAGTATTTT; CDR3 protein: CASSFGTATDTQYF
D gene: .; CDR3 length: 12; J gene: TRBJ2-2; V gene: TRBV4-3; clone size: few; CDR3 DNA: TGCGCCAGCAGCCAAATGACCGGGGAGCTGTTTTTT; CDR3 protein: CASSQMTGELFF
D gene: TRBD1; CDR3 length: 16; J gene: TRBJ1-5; V gene: TRBV5-1; clone size: many; CDR3 DNA: TGCGCCAGCAGCTTGGGGACAGGTGCCAGCAATCAGCCCCAGCATTTT; CDR3 protein: CASSLGTGASNQPQHF
D gene: .; CDR3 length: 15; J gene: TRBJ2-5; V gene: TRBV7-2; clone size: .; CDR3 DNA: TGTGCCAGCAGCTTAGTGTTAGCCCCCGGCGAGACCCAGTACTTC; CDR3 protein: CASSLVLAPGETQYF
D gene: .; CDR3 length: 13; J gene: TRBJ2-5; V gene: TRBV6-1; clone size: .; CDR3 DNA: TGTGCCAGCACCCAAGGACCCGGGGAGACCCAGTACTTC; CDR3 protein: CASTQGPGETQYF
D gene: .; CDR3 length: 14; J gene: TRBJ1-2; V gene: TRBV5-6; clone size: few; CDR3 DNA: TGTGCCAGCAGCCCCCAAACAGGGTTCTATGGCTACACCTTC; CDR3 protein: CASSPQTGFYGYTF
D gene: .; CDR3 length: 14; J gene: TRBJ2-7; V gene: TRBV2; clone size: few; CDR3 DNA: TGTGCCAGCAGATGGCCGGGGGCAATCTACGAGCAGTACTTC; CDR3 protein: CASRWPGAIYEQYF
D gene: .; CDR3 length: 15; J gene: TRBJ1-1; V gene: TRBV5-1; clone size: .; CDR3 DNA: TGCGCCAGCTACCCAGGGGCCCGAATGAACACTGAAGCTTTCTTT; CDR3 protein: CASYPGARMNTEAFF
D gene: .; CDR3 length: 14; J gene: TRBJ2-2; V gene: TRBV20-1; clone size: many; CDR3 DNA: TGCAGTGCTAGAGATGTTGGGGAGTCCGGGGAGCTGTTTTTT; CDR3 protein: CSARDVGESGELFF
D gene: .; CDR3 length: 16; J gene: TRBJ1-1; V gene: TRBV7-9; clone size: many; CDR3 DNA: TGTGCCAGCAGCTTAGGTGTTGGGACGGGCAACACTGAAGCTTTCTTT; CDR3 protein: CASSLGVGTGNTEAFF
D gene: .; CDR3 length: 11; J gene: TRBJ1-1; V gene: TRBV29-1; clone size: few; CDR3 DNA: TGCAGCGTTATAACAGGGACTGAAGCTTTCTTT; CDR3 protein: CSVITGTEAFF
D gene: TRBD2; CDR3 length: 16; J gene: TRBJ2-5; V gene: TRBV20-1; clone size: few; CDR3 DNA: TGCAGTGCCACCCCGGGACTAGCGGGGATACAAGAGACCCAGTACTTC; CDR3 protein: CSATPGLAGIQETQYF
D gene: TRBD1; CDR3 length: 18; J gene: TRBJ1-5; V gene: TRBV16; clone size: .; CDR3 DNA: TGTGCCAGCAGCCACGCGGGGACAGCCGGAAATAGCAATCAGCCCCAGCATTTT; CDR3 protein: CASSHAGTAGNSNQPQHF
D gene: .; CDR3 length: 16; J gene: TRBJ1-1; V gene: TRBV5-1; clone size: many; CDR3 DNA: TGCGCCAGCAGCTCGGGTACCATCCTACTGAACACTGAAGCTTTCTTT; CDR3 protein: CASSSGTILLNTEAFF
D gene: .; CDR3 length: 13; J gene: TRBJ1-2; V gene: TRBV20-1; clone size: few; CDR3 DNA: TGCAGTGCTAGAGATATCGGGATTCAGGGCTACACCTTC; CDR3 protein: CSARDIGIQGYTF
D gene: .; CDR3 length: 14; J gene: TRBJ2-3; V gene: TRBV5-1; clone size: few; CDR3 DNA: TGCGCCAGCAGCCTTGCGTCTAGCACAGATACGCAGTATTTT; CDR3 protein: CASSLASSTDTQYF
D gene: TRBD1; CDR3 length: 21; J gene: TRBJ2-6; V gene: TRBV5-1; clone size: .; CDR3 DNA: TGCGCCAGCAGCCGGGACGGACAGGGCAAATGGGTACTTTCTGGGGCCAACGTCCTGACTTTC; CDR3 protein: CASSRDGQGKWVLSGANVLTF
D gene: .; CDR3 length: 13; J gene: TRBJ1-1; V gene: TRBV6-6; clone size: many; CDR3 DNA: TGTGCCAGCAGTGCCACAGGGTCCTCGGCGGCTTTCTTT; CDR3 protein: CASSATGSSAAFF
D gene: TRBD2; CDR3 length: 15; J gene: TRBJ2-2; V gene: TRBV29-1; clone size: many; CDR3 DNA: TGCAGCGTTGTGAGACCAGCGGGAGGCACCGGGGAGCTGTTTTTT; CDR3 protein: CSVVRPAGGTGELFF